These 25 T cell receptor beta chains share one sample of origin, sequenced in a study of vaccination effects on CD4 cells after COVID-19. No antigens are known for them. Here immunoSEQ multiplex PCR was the method, and the copy in TCRdb shows in-frame clones only, minus some. The sample has 60,000 to 90,000 clones; around 81% are singletons. Sequencing was preceded by expansion of antigen-specific CD4+ T cells with viral peptide pools in the ViraFEST assay. Researchers isolated CD4+ T cells once approximately 10 days of culture had elapsed. Subjects were given two BNT162b2 or mRNA-1273 vaccine doses. The sample was CD4+ T cells from PBMCs cultured with HCoV-229E spike peptides, taken after COVID-19 vaccination. The source of these receptors is a human donor who received a COVID-19 vaccine.

The V gene is TRBV12-3 or TRBV12-4, the J gene TRBJ1-2; TRBD1 agrees at 7 bases. The CDR3 spans 13 residues. J lost 8 bases, V lost 3 bases, and 6 bases had no gene match. The CDR3 loop is CASSLTGSDGYTF. The CDR3, as DNA: TGTGCCAGCAGTTTGACAGGGTCGGACGGCTACACCTTC.

This rearrangement joins TRBV6-5 to TRBJ1-1; D possibly corresponds to TRBD1 (6 bases). This CDR3 contains 11 residues. CDR1 and CDR2 from the germline V gene are MNHEY and SVGAGI. V lost 7 bases and J lost 7, with 10 bases in between. CDR3 sequence reads: CASNRQVEAFF. The CDR3 DNA reads TGTGCCAGCAACCGACAGGTTGAAGCTTTCTTT.

The chain carries TRBV6-5 and TRBJ1-6, with a weak D call TRBD1 (6 bases). CDR3 length equals 16 residues. The germline CDR1 and CDR2 sequences are MNHEY and SVGAGI. V dropped 1 base and J dropped 4 bases, with 11 bases sitting between them. CDR3 loop: CASSYWKGQYNSPLHF. The CDR3 DNA reads as TGTGCCAGCAGTTACTGGAAAGGACAGTATAATTCACCCCTCCACTTT.

The chain carries TRBV4-1 and TRBJ1-2, with TRBD1 matching over 8 bases. Trimming cost V 3 bases and J 8 bases; bases outside gene matches: 11. Looked up from germline, CDR1 is MGHRA and CDR2 is YSYEKL. There are 15 residues in the CDR3. CDR3 in DNA: TGCGCCAGCAGCCACTACGGACAGGGTCGAGCGGGCTACACCTTC. This codes for CASSHYGQGRAGYTF.

V is TRBV5-1 and J is TRBJ1-5, with D uncertain. The germline V and J ends were trimmed by 4 bases and 0 bases, with 8 bases remaining between them. The CDR3 runs to 14 residues. Germline CDR1 and CDR2: SGHRS and YFSETQ. The CDR3 reads CASSQGSSNQPQHF. The CDR3 coding sequence is TGCGCCAGCAGCCAAGGATCTAGCAATCAGCCCCAGCATTTT.

The chain recombines TRBV6-1 with TRBJ2-7; unclear D gene. CDR3 size: 15 residues. Germline CDR1 and CDR2: MNHNS and SASEGT. The ends were cut back, 1 base at V and 2 bases at J, with 12 bases in the middle. The CDR3 DNA reads as TGTGCCAGCAGTGAAGGTCGGGCCGAGACCTACGAGCAGTACGTC. Residues: CASSEGRAETYEQYV.

This clone was seen only a few times. The rearrangement uses TRBV5-4 and TRBJ1-2, with TRBD1 matching over 7 bases. The CDR3 extends over 13 amino acids. V dropped 4 bases and J dropped 4; count of bases not matched to a gene: 4. The germline V gene has CDR1 SGHNT and CDR2 YYREEE (reference sequence). CDR3 sequence (DNA): TGTGCCAGCAGCACGGGACAGTTCTATGGCTACACCTTC. It specifies CASSTGQFYGYTF.

V is TRBV7-8 and J is TRBJ1-1, with 8 bases matching TRBD1. CDR3 size: 14 residues. V lost 5 bases to trimming and J lost 5 bases; unmatched junction nucleotides: 7. Germline CDR1 is SGHVS and CDR2 is FQNEAQ. In DNA, the CDR3 is TGTGCCAGCAGCGCCGGACAGGGTGAAACTGAAGCTTTCTTT. It encodes CASSAGQGETEAFF.

CDR3 coding DNA: TGTGCCAGTACCAGGGCCTTTTCAACTAATGAAAAACTGTTTTTT. It translates to CASTRAFSTNEKLFF. This sequence joins TRBV19 and TRBJ1-4, with D possibly matching TRBD1 (5 bases). This CDR3 has 15 residues. V was clipped by 7 bases and J by 0 bases, with 12 bases between them. From germline, CDR1 is LNHDA and CDR2 SQIVND (reference sequence).

This chain links TRBV3-1 (or the pseudogene TRBV3-2) with TRBJ2-1; TRBD2 matches at 7 bases. The V and J ends lost 1 base and 3 bases, in that order; junction bases with no gene match: 3. CDR1 is LGHDT, CDR2 YNNKEL, per germline (reference sequence). There are 15 residues in the CDR3. The CDR3 DNA reads TGTGCCAGCAGCCAAGCTGCGGGGGTCTACAATGAGCAGTTCTTC. Protein sequence: CASSQAAGVYNEQFF.

There are a few counts of this clone. The chain employs TRBV7-9 and TRBJ1-2; D is undetermined. V was clipped by 5 bases and J by 4 bases, with 14 bases between them. In germline, CDR1 is SEHNR, CDR2 FQNEAQ (reference sequence). This CDR3 comprises 14 residues. The CDR3 is CASSVEVVGYGYTF. As DNA, the CDR3 is TGTGCCAGCAGCGTTGAGGTCGTGGGCTATGGCTACACCTTC.

This chain uses TRBV14 with TRBJ2-2; D possibly uses TRBD1 or TRBD2 (5 bases each). V lost 4 bases and J 6 bases, leaving 9 bases between the germline ends. CDR3 size: 13 residues. Germline CDR1 SGHDN, CDR2 FVKESK. The CDR3 nucleotides are TGTGCCAGCAGCCGGCAGGGAGCCGGGGAGCTGTTTTTT. Amino acid sequence: CASSRQGAGELFF. Based on the CDR3 plus reference TRBV14 and TRBJ2-2, the full variable domain is EAGVTQFPSHSVIEKGQTVTLRCDPISGHDNLYWYRRVMGKEIKFLLHFVKESKQDESGMPNNRFLAERTGGTYSTLKVQPAELEDSGVYFCASSRQGAGELFFGEGSRLTVL.

This chain joins TRBV12-5 and TRBJ1-2; 8 nucleotides agree with TRBD1. Germline CDR1 reads LGHNT; CDR2 reads FRNRAP. V lost 1 base and J lost 6; bases outside the gene matches: 4. The CDR3 runs to 14 residues. The chain's CDR3 is CASGLGTGMDGYTF. The CDR3 coding sequence is TGTGCTAGTGGTTTGGGGACAGGGATGGATGGCTACACCTTC.

This clone was seen once. CDR3 in amino acids: CASSQEARAKGVEFF. The CDR3 DNA follows: TGCGCCAGCAGCCAAGAGGCCAGGGCCAAAGGGGTTGAGTTCTTC. The V call is TRBV4-1, the J call TRBJ2-1; D is perhaps TRBD1 (5 bases). CDR3 length: 15 residues. V was pared by 0 bases and J by 14 bases, with 20 bases between. Germline CDR1 is MGHRA and CDR2 is YSYEKL.

V usage is TRBV12-5 and J usage is TRBJ1-6; D uncertain. This CDR3 region has 13 residues. V was cut by 10 bases and J by 4 bases, with 11 bases left in between. The V gene's germline CDR1 is LGHNT and CDR2 FRNRAP. The CDR3 loop is CATSNTYNSPLHF. CDR3 sequence (DNA): TGTGCTACTTCAAACACATATAATTCACCCCTCCACTTT.

The chain recombines TRBV11-1 with TRBJ1-1, with 7 bases identical to TRBD1. Trimming removed 4 bases from V and 6 bases from J; junction bases left unmatched: 14. Germline CDR1 SGHAT, CDR2 FQDESV (reference sequence). CDR3 length: 16 residues. As DNA, the CDR3 is TGTGCCAGCAGCTCCGCCGGGACAGCGTTTCGGGCTGAAGCTTTCTTT. Translation gives CASSSAGTAFRAEAFF.

This clone was seen a few times. The chain uses TRBV6-1 and TRBJ2-7; D gene ambiguous. The germline V gene encodes CDR1 MNHNS and CDR2 SASEGT. CDR3 length: 14 amino acids. Deletions cut 1 base from V and 1 base from J, with 8 bases between. As DNA, the CDR3 is TGTGCCAGCAGTGAAGGGCCGGTGTCCTACGAGCAGTACGTC. It specifies CASSEGPVSYEQYV.

This rearrangement joins TRBV19 to TRBJ1-4; 8 nucleotides match TRBD1. CDR1 and CDR2 from the germline V gene are LNHDA and SQIVND (reference sequence). Unmatched junction bases numbered 12, after V lost 4 bases and J lost 14 bases. CDR3 size: 14 residues. CDR3 sequence reads: CASSTDRVTGRLFF. The CDR3 nucleotides are TGTGCCAGTAGTACGGACAGGGTTACGGGTCGGCTGTTTTTT.

This clone appeared once. The rearrangement links TRBV18 to TRBJ2-2; D is possibly TRBD1 (6 bases). Deletions cut 3 bases from V and 3 bases from J, with 8 bases between. Per the germline V gene, CDR1 is KGHSH and CDR2 is LQKENI. There are 14 residues in the CDR3. DNA for the CDR3: TGTGCCAGCTCACCGGGACAAGACACCGGGGAGCTGTTTTTT. Its protein product is CASSPGQDTGELFF.

The J gene is TRBJ1-6, the V gene TRBV19, with D possibly TRBD1 on 5 matching bases. Trimming stripped 7 bases from V and 8 bases from J, with 18 bases between. The germline gives CDR1 LNHDA, CDR2 SQIVND (reference sequence). This CDR3 region has 15 residues. In DNA, the CDR3 is TGTGCCAGTAAACCCCGACAGCCTGGGGATTCACCCCTCCACTTT. Protein: CASKPRQPGDSPLHF.

The J gene is TRBJ1-5, the V gene TRBV7-8; D remains ambiguous. Deletions cut 5 bases from V and 0 bases from J, with 20 bases between. The CDR3 extends over 18 amino acids. Germline V lookup: CDR1 SGHVS, CDR2 FQNEAQ. CDR3 sequence reads: CASSLYSGDLYSNQPQHF. CDR3 nucleotide sequence: TGTGCCAGCAGCCTATACTCGGGAGACCTATATAGCAATCAGCCCCAGCATTTT.

The chain links TRBV6-6 to TRBJ1-3; D is undetermined. Trimming took off 6 bases at V and 4 bases at J, with 7 bases between the two ends. The CDR3 runs to 12 residues. Germline V gives CDR1 MNHNY, CDR2 SVGAGI (reference sequence). The CDR3 reads CASRTWGNTIYF. The CDR3 nucleotides read TGTGCCAGCAGGACCTGGGGAAACACCATATATTTT.

The CDR3 sequence is CASSQEQLAGAEQFF. The CDR3 region has the DNA TGCGCCAGCAGCCAAGAGCAACTAGCGGGGGCTGAGCAGTTCTTC. This rearrangement joins TRBV4-3 to TRBJ2-1, with 11 nucleotides matching TRBD2. V lost 0 bases, J lost 9 bases, and 4 bases stayed unmatched. Germline V gives CDR1 LGHNA, CDR2 YSLEER. The CDR3 consists of 15 residues.

The rearrangement joins TRBV28 to TRBJ2-6; TRBD1 might be the D (5 bases). V dropped 1 base and J dropped 4 bases, with 17 bases sitting between them. The CDR3 runs to 18 residues. From germline, CDR1 is MDHEN and CDR2 SYDVKM. CDR3 DNA: TGTGCCAGCAGTTTATCGTCAGGGCGAAATCCCGGGGCCAACGTCCTGACTTTC. Amino acids: CASSLSSGRNPGANVLTF. The full variable domain, with the rest looked up from reference TRBV28 and TRBJ2-6, is DVKVTQSSRYLVKRTGEKVFLECVQDMDHENMFWYRQDPGLGLRLIYFSYDVKMKEKGDIPEGYSVSREKKERFSLILESASTNQTSMYLCASSLSSGRNPGANVLTFGAGSRLTVL.

The genes are TRBV15 and TRBJ1-5; no reliable D call. Deletions cut 0 bases from V and 7 bases from J, with 7 bases between. CDR3 length: 13 residues. The V gene's germline CDR1 is LNHNV and CDR2 YYDKDF (reference sequence). The CDR3 loop is CATSRDPNQPQHF. DNA of the CDR3: TGTGCCACCAGCAGAGATCCTAACCAGCCCCAGCATTTT.